The present TCR beta chain was sequenced within a study of T cell repertoires in cytomegalovirus infection. Whole-study context: HLA-B-restricted CMV epitopes that are well studied, plus recently identified HLA-C-restricted ones, were used by the study. Signatures in public TCR beta sequences pointed to both CMV infection and matching HLA type. The study's findings and limits: Within the response measured ex vivo, HLA-C-restricted CMV-specific TCR beta clonotypes were dominant. Frequencies of public TCR beta families were cumulated, and this identified carriers of CMV plus the relevant HLA.

Via MiXCR, TCRdb re-called the reads, giving one row per CDR3 protein. Among more than 110,000 distinct CDR3 sequences listed, over 30% were seen once. There are a few counts of this clonotype. Antigen: not known. V was pared by 6 bases and J by 0 bases, with 3 bases of the junction left unmatched. The CDR3 runs 14 residues. Germline V gene sequence: CDR1 MDHEN, CDR2 SYDVKM. This receptor was taken from a human donor in good health (CMV status not recorded). Some clones in this sample may be carry-over from other donors' samples. This chain connects TRBV28 to TRBJ2-7; TRBD1 aligns across 9 bases. The sequencing used CD8+ T cells from cultured PBMCs, collected from culture after CMV antigen stimulation. The CDR3 reads CASRGTGSSYEQYF. As DNA, the CDR3 is TGTGCCAGCAGAGGGACAGGGAGCTCCTACGAGCAGTACTTC.